A single count supports the clone carrying this T cell receptor beta chain. Its antigen is as yet unknown. This CDR3 is 15 amino acids long. The germline CDR1 and CDR2 sequences are SGHTA and FQGTGA. V was shortened by 0 bases and J by 4 bases, with 12 bases between the two germline ends. The record originates from a study of cytomegalovirus exposure and HLA in healthy donors. Looking at the study overall: Sequencing of some 200 million T cells in an earlier analysis found approximately 120 million unique TCR beta sequences.

The PCR made use of 60 Vbeta and 13 Jbeta primers. Source study methods: About 11 million of the 80 million or so unique TCR beta chains counted in a later analysis were shared. Clones were sequenced by immunoSEQ multiplex PCR, and TCRdb holds only the in-frame ones, with some missing. For V, J and clone size, that table is used; D and trimming come from the DNA. The sample holds some 110,000 clones; about 76% are singletons and the top ten take about 6%. General observations from the study: A later analysis linked roughly 17,000 TCR beta sequences to HLA alleles at 0.05 false discovery rate. In a later analysis, a missense DCLRE1C variant was linked to TCR beta V- and J-gene trimming.

Sequencing was performed on PBMCs. The chain employs TRBV7-3 and TRBJ1-1, with a weak D call TRBD1 (5 bases). The clonotype comes from a woman aged 50 to 60 in good health and CMV-seropositive. CDR3 in amino acids: CASSLTGGAATEAFF. CDR3 DNA sequence: TGTGCCAGCAGCTTAACGGGTGGGGCGGCCACTGAAGCTTTCTTT.